The text below deals with one T cell receptor beta chain. It has no known antigen specificity. Per-nucleotide qualities are absent, and no much larger clonotype sits a single base away. The sample is drawn from a study of regulatory T cells (dated by TCRdb to 2017 to 2018). About the full investigation: T-cell receptor beta repertoires of sorted regulatory, conventional CD4+ and CD8+ T cells were compared between CD3G-deficient patients and healthy controls.

Based on the germline V gene, the CDR1 and CDR2 sequences are MNHNS and SASEGT. V lost 6 bases and J lost 4 bases, and the count of bases not matched to a germline gene is 5. Reading from cysteine to phenylalanine, the CDR3 counts 15 amino acids. Only the CDR3 DNA stays, 45 bases, in frame from base 1. Every CD3G-deficient patient showed evidence of autoimmunity, and the autoimmunity was more severe in two of the patients. Patients ranged from 2 to 39 years of age at testing and had reduced naive and increased memory CD4+ and CD8+ T-cell proportions. CD4+ cells were FACS-sorted into CD25-high CD127-low regulatory T cells and CD25-low CD127-high conventional CD4+ T cells. About 6 individuals with CD3G deficiency made up the patient group. Patient samples and clinical data were obtained from an international physician network spanning the United States, Europe and Asia. Ficoll density separation was used to isolate peripheral blood mononuclear cells.

The multiplex PCR relied on 52 forward TRBV primers and 13 reverse TRBJ primers, and amplification bias was corrected through assay-based and computational methods. Rearranged TRB loci were amplified from genomic DNA by multiplex PCR within the immunoSEQ assay. TRB amplicons were sequenced on an Illumina HiSeq platform. The study's own analysis went as follows. Custom algorithms error-filtered the raw sequences and aligned them to reference gene sequences, after which the immunoSEQ online tools were used for analysis. Frequencies of productive and nonproductive TRB rearrangements were assessed among unique sequences as well as among total sequences. For TRB CDR3 positions 6 and 7, hydrophobicity together with amino acid composition served as the basis for assessing self-reactivity potential. Groups were compared by t tests, Mann-Whitney tests or two-way ANOVA performed in Prism software. TCRdb stores this immuneACCESS table with in-frame sequences only. Part of the clones is absent; in the studies checked, under half of the shortfall reflects unresolved V genes, and no reason is known for the rest. D and trimming were read from the DNA, whereas the V and J calls and clone size are those reported in that table. This sample has approximately 6,100 clones in its table, and 80% to 90% of those were observed once. Around 2% of the sample goes to the ten largest clones.

The investigation overall reported the following: The degree of regulatory T-cell repertoire restriction differed among patients and was greatest in the two patients with the most severe autoimmunity. Regulatory T cells from CD3G-deficient patients had lower Shannon diversity than both autologous conventional CD4+ cells and control regulatory T cells. Patient regulatory T-cell samples yielded roughly tenfold fewer unique productive TRB reads than control samples. Restricted unique TRB V-J pairs and skewed V and J gene usage were observed in patient repertoires, most markedly in regulatory T cells.

The sample consisted of CD4+ Tregs sorted from blood. This receptor was taken from a person under 30 with CD3G deficiency. The chain is encoded by TRBV6-1 joined to TRBJ2-6; a stretch of 8 junction bases matches TRBD2. The nucleotide sequence reads as follows: TGTGCCAGCAGATCGGGGGGGCACGGGGCCAACGTCCTGACTTTC. Its protein is CASRSGGHGANVLTF.